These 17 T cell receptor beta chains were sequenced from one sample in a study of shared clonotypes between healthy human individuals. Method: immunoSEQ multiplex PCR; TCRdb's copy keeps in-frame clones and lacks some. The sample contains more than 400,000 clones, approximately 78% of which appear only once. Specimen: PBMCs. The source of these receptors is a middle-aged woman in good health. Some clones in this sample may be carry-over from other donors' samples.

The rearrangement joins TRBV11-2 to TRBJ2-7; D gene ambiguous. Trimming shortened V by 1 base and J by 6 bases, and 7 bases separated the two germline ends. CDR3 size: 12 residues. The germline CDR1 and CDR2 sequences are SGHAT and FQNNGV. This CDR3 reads CASSLVVSEQYF. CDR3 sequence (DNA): TGTGCCAGCAGCTTAGTCGTGAGCGAGCAGTACTTC.

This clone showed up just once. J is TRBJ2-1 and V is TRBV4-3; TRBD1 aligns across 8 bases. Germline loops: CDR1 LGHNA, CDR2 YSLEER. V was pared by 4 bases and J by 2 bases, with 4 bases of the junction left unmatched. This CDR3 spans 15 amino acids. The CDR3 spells CASSPGDRPYNEQFF. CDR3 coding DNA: TGCGCCAGCAGCCCAGGGGACAGGCCCTACAATGAGCAGTTCTTC.

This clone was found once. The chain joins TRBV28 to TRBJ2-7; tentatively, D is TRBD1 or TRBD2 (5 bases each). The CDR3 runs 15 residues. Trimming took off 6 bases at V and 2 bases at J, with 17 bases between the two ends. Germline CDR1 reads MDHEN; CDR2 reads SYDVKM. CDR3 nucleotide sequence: TGTGCCAGCAGGCGAGGTGGGGGAGTCCCCTACGAGCAGTACTTC. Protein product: CASRRGGGVPYEQYF.

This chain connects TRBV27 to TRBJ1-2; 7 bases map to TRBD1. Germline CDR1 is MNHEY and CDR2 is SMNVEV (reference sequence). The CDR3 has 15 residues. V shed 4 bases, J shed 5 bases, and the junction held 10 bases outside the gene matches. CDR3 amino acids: CASSSARDSQYGYTF. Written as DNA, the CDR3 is TGTGCCAGCAGTTCTGCTCGGGACAGCCAGTATGGCTACACCTTC.

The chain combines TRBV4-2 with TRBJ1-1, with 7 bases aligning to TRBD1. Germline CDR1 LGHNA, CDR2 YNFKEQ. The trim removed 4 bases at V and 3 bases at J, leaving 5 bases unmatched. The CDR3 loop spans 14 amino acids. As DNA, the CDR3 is TGTGCCAGCAGCCCAGGTGACAGGGACACTGAAGCTTTCTTT. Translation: CASSPGDRDTEAFF.

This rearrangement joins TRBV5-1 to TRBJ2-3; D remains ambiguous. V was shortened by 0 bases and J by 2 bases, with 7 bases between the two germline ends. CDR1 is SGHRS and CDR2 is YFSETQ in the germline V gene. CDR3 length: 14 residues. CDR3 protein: CASSLGVPTDTQYF. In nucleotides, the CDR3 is TGCGCCAGCAGCTTGGGGGTACCCACAGATACGCAGTATTTT.

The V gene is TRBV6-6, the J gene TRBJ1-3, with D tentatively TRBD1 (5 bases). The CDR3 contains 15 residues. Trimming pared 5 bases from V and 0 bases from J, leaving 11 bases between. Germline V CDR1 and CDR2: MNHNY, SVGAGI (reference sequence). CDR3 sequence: CASSPMTDSGNTIYF. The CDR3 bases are TGTGCCAGCAGTCCGATGACAGACTCTGGAAACACCATATATTTT.

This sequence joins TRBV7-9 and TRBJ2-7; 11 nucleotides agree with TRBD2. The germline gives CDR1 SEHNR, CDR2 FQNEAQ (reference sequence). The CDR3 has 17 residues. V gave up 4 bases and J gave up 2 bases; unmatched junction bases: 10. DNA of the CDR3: TGTGCCAGCAGCTCTAAGGCCACTAGCGGGAGTCCCTACGAGCAGTACTTC. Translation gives CASSSKATSGSPYEQYF.

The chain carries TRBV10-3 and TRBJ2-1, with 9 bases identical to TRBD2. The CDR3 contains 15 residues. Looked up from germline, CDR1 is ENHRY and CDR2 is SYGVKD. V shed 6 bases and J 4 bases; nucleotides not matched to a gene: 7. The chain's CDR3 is CAIRGLANGYNEQFF. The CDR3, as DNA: TGTGCCATCAGGGGACTAGCCAATGGTTACAATGAGCAGTTCTTC.

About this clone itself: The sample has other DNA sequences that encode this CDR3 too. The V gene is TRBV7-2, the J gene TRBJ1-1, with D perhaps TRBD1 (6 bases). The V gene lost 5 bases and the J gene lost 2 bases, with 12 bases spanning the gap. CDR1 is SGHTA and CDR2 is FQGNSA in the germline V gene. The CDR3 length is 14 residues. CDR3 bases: TGTGCCAGCAGCCCAGGGGCAGCAAACACTGAAGCTTTCTTT. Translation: CASSPGAANTEAFF.

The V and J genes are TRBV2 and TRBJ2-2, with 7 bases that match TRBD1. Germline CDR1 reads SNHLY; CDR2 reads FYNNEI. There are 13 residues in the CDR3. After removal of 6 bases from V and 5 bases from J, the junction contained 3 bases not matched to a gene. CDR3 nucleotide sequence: TGTGCCAGCAGCCAACAGGGGACCGGGGAGCTGTTTTTT. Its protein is CASSQQGTGELFF.

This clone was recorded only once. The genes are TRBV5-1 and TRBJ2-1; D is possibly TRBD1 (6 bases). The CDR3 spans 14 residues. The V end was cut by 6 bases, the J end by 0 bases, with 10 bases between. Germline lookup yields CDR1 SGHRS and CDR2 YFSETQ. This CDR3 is CASNQDSSYNEQFF. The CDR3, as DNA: TGCGCCAGCAACCAGGACAGCTCCTACAATGAGCAGTTCTTC.

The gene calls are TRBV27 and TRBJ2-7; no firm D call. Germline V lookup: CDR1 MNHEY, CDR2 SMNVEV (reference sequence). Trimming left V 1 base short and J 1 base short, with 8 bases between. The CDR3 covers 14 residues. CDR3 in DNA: TGTGCCAGCAGTTTATACGGCCAGTCCTACGAGCAGTACTTC. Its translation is CASSLYGQSYEQYF.

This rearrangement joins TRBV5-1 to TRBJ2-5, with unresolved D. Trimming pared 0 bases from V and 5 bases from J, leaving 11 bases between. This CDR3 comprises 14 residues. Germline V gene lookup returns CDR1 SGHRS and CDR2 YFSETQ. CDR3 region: CASSLAGPRETQYF. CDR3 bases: TGCGCCAGCAGCTTGGCTGGGCCAAGGGAGACCCAGTACTTC. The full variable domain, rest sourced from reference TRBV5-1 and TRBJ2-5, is KAGVTQTPRYLIKTRGQQVTLSCSPISGHRSVSWYQQTPGQGLQFLFEYFSETQRNKGNFPGRFSGRQFSNSRSEMNVSTLELGDSALYLCASSLAGPRETQYFGPGTRLLVL.

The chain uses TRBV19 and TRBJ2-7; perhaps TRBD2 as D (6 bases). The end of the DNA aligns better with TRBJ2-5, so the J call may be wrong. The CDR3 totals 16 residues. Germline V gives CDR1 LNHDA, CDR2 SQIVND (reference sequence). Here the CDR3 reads CASSLRLDGSQETQYF. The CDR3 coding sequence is TGTGCCAGTAGTCTCCGATTGGACGGGAGTCAAGAGACCCAGTACTTC.

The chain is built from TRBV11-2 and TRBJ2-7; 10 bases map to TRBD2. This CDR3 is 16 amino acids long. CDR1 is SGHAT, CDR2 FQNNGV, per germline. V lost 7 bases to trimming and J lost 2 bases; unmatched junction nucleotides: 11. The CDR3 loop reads CASTNGGLAVPYEQYF. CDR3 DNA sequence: TGTGCCAGCACCAATGGAGGACTAGCGGTCCCCTACGAGCAGTACTTC.

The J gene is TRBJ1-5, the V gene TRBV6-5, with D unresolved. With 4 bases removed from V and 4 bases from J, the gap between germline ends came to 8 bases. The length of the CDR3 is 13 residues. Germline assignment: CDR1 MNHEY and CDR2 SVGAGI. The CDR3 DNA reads TGTGCCAGCAGTTTCTATCCTAATCAGCCCCAGCATTTT. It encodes CASSFYPNQPQHF.